Below are 31 T cell receptor beta chains sequenced from a single sample in a study of graft-versus-host responses after intestinal transplantation. Libraries were prepared by immunoSEQ multiplex PCR; TCRdb keeps only in-frame clonotypes and omits some of them. Of 20,000 or so clones listed, 70% to 90% are singletons. This material consisted of PBMCs, taken 463 days after intestinal transplant. Receptor source: a human patient who received an intestinal transplant, so some T cells may come from the graft donor.

The chain couples TRBV30 to TRBJ2-1; a weak D match, TRBD1 (5 bases). Trimming removed 6 bases from V and 5 bases from J, with 11 bases in between. Germline lookup yields CDR1 GTSNPN and CDR2 SVGIG (reference sequence). There are 12 residues in the CDR3. In DNA form, the CDR3 reads TGTGCCTGTAACAGGTATAACAATGAGCAGTTCTTC. Amino acid sequence: CACNRYNNEQFF. The whole variable domain, filled in from reference TRBV30 and TRBJ2-1, reads SQTIHQWPATLVQPVGSPLSLECTVEGTSNPNLYWYRQAAGRGLQLLFYSVGIGQISSEVPQNLSASRPQDRQFILSSKKLLLSDSGFYLCACNRYNNEQFFGPGTRLTVL.

The chain carries TRBV7-6 and TRBJ2-2, with 10 bases that match TRBD2. The CDR3 sequence is 15 residues long. The V and J ends lost 1 base and 6 bases, in that order; junction bases with no gene match: 2. Germline loops: CDR1 SGHVS, CDR2 FNYEAQ. CDR3 in DNA: TGTGCCAGCAGCTTAGGAGCGGGAGGGCCCGGGGAGCTGTTTTTT. Amino acids: CASSLGAGGPGELFF.

In this sample, this clone turned up a few times. The chain recombines TRBV6-1 with TRBJ1-5, with 10 bases fitting TRBD1. This CDR3 has 14 amino acids. Germline V gene lookup returns CDR1 MNHNS and CDR2 SASEGT. Trimming at V came to 8 bases and at J to 5 bases, leaving 6 bases not matched to a gene. CDR3 DNA: TGTGCCAGCCGTCCGGGACAGGGGTATCAGCCCCAGCATTTT. Translating gives CASRPGQGYQPQHF.

The rearrangement links TRBV6-1 to TRBJ2-7, with D perhaps matching TRBD2 (6 bases). The germline V gene encodes CDR1 MNHNS and CDR2 SASEGT. The length of the CDR3 is 14 residues. Trimming pared 5 bases from V and 1 base from J, leaving 12 bases between. The CDR3: CASSSRGGSYEQYF. CDR3 nucleotide sequence: TGTGCCAGCAGTTCTCGGGGAGGATCCTACGAGCAGTACTTC.

This chain joins TRBV5-1 and TRBJ2-1; TRBD2 agrees at 10 bases. The V gene end was trimmed by 0 bases and the J gene end by 8 bases; junction bases not matched to a gene: 5. This CDR3 has 15 amino acids. Germline V lookup: CDR1 SGHRS, CDR2 YFSETQ. Here the CDR3 DNA reads TGCGCCAGCAGCTTGGAGCTAGCGGGGGCAGATGAGCAGTTCTTC. Protein product: CASSLELAGADEQFF.

The genes are TRBV7-2 and TRBJ1-1, with D perhaps matching TRBD1 (6 bases). Germline V CDR1 and CDR2: SGHTA, FQGNSA. CDR3 length: 14 amino acids. V shed 0 bases and J shed 5 bases, with 10 bases lying between them. The CDR3 nucleotides are TGTGCCAGCAGCTTAGCCGGGGGCGGAACTGAAGCTTTCTTT. Its protein is CASSLAGGGTEAFF.

The chain is built from TRBV7-3 and TRBJ1-2, with 9 bases that match TRBD1. Looked up from germline, CDR1 is SGHTA and CDR2 is FQGTGA. This CDR3 contains 12 residues. With V trimmed by 3 bases and J by 9 bases, 2 bases remained unmatched. The CDR3 bases are TGTGCCAGCAGCTTGGGACAGGGCAGCTACACCTTC. Translating gives CASSLGQGSYTF.

The chain recombines TRBV19 with TRBJ2-3; D is tentatively TRBD1 or TRBD2 (5 bases each). Between the trimmed V and J ends, which lost 0 bases and 6 bases, there was a span of 10 bases. CDR3 length: 14 residues. In germline, CDR1 is LNHDA, CDR2 SQIVND (reference sequence). In DNA form, the CDR3 reads TGTGCCAGTAGTATAGATGTGAGGGGCGATACGCAGTATTTT. Translating gives CASSIDVRGDTQYF. Drawing the rest from reference TRBV19 and TRBJ2-3, the complete variable domain is DGGITQSPKYLFRKEGQNVTLSCEQNLNHDAMYWYRQDPGQGLRLIYYSQIVNDFQKGDIAEGYSVSREKKESFPLTVTSAQKNPTAFYLCASSIDVRGDTQYFGPGTRLTVL.

The sample holds one count of this clone. The CDR3 here is CASSAQGVSNQPQHF. CDR3 DNA: TGTGCCAGCAGTGCACAGGGGGTGAGCAATCAGCCCCAGCATTTT. The rearrangement joins TRBV6-1 to TRBJ1-5; 8 positions match TRBD1. The CDR3 spans 15 residues. V lost 4 bases, J lost 1 base, and 3 bases stayed unmatched. Germline assignment: CDR1 MNHNS and CDR2 SASEGT.

V is TRBV7-2 and J is TRBJ1-3; no definite D call. Germline V lookup: CDR1 SGHTA, CDR2 FQGNSA. Trimming cost V 5 bases and J 2 bases, with 13 bases left between them. This CDR3 region has 15 residues. CDR3 nucleotides: TGTGCCAGCAGCCGCCGGAACAAAGCTGGAAACACCATATATTTT. This codes for CASSRRNKAGNTIYF.

This chain connects TRBV25-1 to TRBJ2-3, with 9 positions matching TRBD2. There are 15 residues in the CDR3. J lost 2 bases, V lost 2 bases, and 2 bases had no gene match. CDR1 MGHDK and CDR2 SYGVNS come from the germline V gene. CDR3 in amino acids: CASSERLAATDTQYF. The CDR3 region has the DNA TGTGCCAGCAGTGAACGACTAGCGGCCACAGATACGCAGTATTTT.

This chain links TRBV5-1 with TRBJ2-3, with TRBD1 as a possible D gene (5 bases). This CDR3 is 14 amino acids long. The germline gives CDR1 SGHRS, CDR2 YFSETQ. Trimming shortened V by 0 bases and J by 4 bases, and 9 bases separated the two germline ends. CDR3 in amino acids: CASSLGRAADTQYF. CDR3 bases: TGCGCCAGCAGCTTGGGCAGGGCCGCAGATACGCAGTATTTT. Variable domain in full (rest from reference TRBV5-1 and TRBJ2-3): KAGVTQTPRYLIKTRGQQVTLSCSPISGHRSVSWYQQTPGQGLQFLFEYFSETQRNKGNFPGRFSGRQFSNSRSEMNVSTLELGDSALYLCASSLGRAADTQYFGPGTRLTVL.

This sequence joins TRBV10-3 and TRBJ2-7; the D gene is possibly TRBD2 (5 bases). The CDR3 totals 15 residues. The germline CDR1 and CDR2 sequences are ENHRY and SYGVKD. V shed 3 bases and J shed 0 bases, with 12 bases lying between them. CDR3 nucleotides: TGTGCCATCAGTGATCGGGCGGGCTTCTCCTACGAGCAGTACTTC. Protein product: CAISDRAGFSYEQYF.

V and J are TRBV19 and TRBJ2-7; 7 bases are a match to TRBD1. J lost 5 bases, V lost 4 bases, and 11 bases had no gene match. The CDR3 contains 15 residues. Per germline, CDR1 LNHDA and CDR2 SQIVND (reference sequence). CDR3 nucleotides: TGTGCCAGTAGTAAATACAGGGGAGCCATCCACGAGCAGTACTTC. This gives the protein CASSKYRGAIHEQYF.

This rearrangement joins TRBV6-5 to TRBJ1-2; weak D call: TRBD1 (5 bases). V dropped 7 bases and J dropped 6 bases, with 15 bases sitting between them. The CDR3 is 13 residues long. Looked up from germline, CDR1 is MNHEY and CDR2 is SVGAGI. CDR3 nucleotide sequence: TGTGCCAGCAAAACCGGGGCCGCCCATGGCTACACCTTC. Translated, it gives CASKTGAAHGYTF.

The chain recombines TRBV5-1 with TRBJ2-1; tentatively, D is TRBD2 (5 bases). This CDR3 has 12 amino acids. Germline assignment: CDR1 SGHRS and CDR2 YFSETQ. Trimming pared 5 bases from V and 9 bases from J, leaving 12 bases between. CDR3 nucleotide sequence: TGCGCCAGCAGGCCTCGGGATCGTGAGCAGTTCTTC. Amino acids: CASRPRDREQFF.

As DNA, the CDR3 is TGTGCCAGCAGATCGACAGGGAGCTCCTACAATGAGCAGTTCTTC. It specifies CASRSTGSSYNEQFF. The rearrangement links TRBV6-5 to TRBJ2-1; 7 bases line up with TRBD1. CDR1 and CDR2 from the germline V gene are MNHEY and SVGAGI. The CDR3 is 15 residues long. Unmatched junction bases numbered 5, after V lost 6 bases and J lost 0 bases.

This clone was picked up a small number of times. This chain links TRBV5-1 with TRBJ1-2, with D unclear. V was trimmed by 0 bases and J by 8 bases, leaving 11 bases between them. Germline CDR1 reads SGHRS; CDR2 reads YFSETQ. This CDR3 has 13 amino acids. The CDR3 protein is CASSLARDRGYTF. CDR3 DNA sequence: TGCGCCAGCAGCTTGGCCCGGGATAGGGGCTACACCTTC. Full variable domain (remainder filled in from reference TRBV5-1 and TRBJ1-2): KAGVTQTPRYLIKTRGQQVTLSCSPISGHRSVSWYQQTPGQGLQFLFEYFSETQRNKGNFPGRFSGRQFSNSRSEMNVSTLELGDSALYLCASSLARDRGYTFGSGTRLTVV.

The chain employs TRBV7-2 and TRBJ2-7, with D possibly TRBD2 on 6 matching bases. CDR3 size: 14 residues. Per the germline V gene, CDR1 is SGHTA and CDR2 is FQGNSA. V gave up 5 bases and J gave up 1 base, with 12 bases separating them. DNA for the CDR3: TGTGCCAGCAGCCCAGGCGGGGCGTCCTACGAGCAGTACTTC. It codes for CASSPGGASYEQYF.

The chain joins TRBV2 to TRBJ1-2; weak D call: TRBD1 (6 bases). The length of the CDR3 is 16 residues. Germline CDR1 is SNHLY and CDR2 is FYNNEI. V lost 5 bases to trimming and J lost 0 bases, with 16 bases between them. The CDR3 coding sequence is TGTGCCAGCAGTTCCCGACAGGTCTACCCTAACTATGGCTACACCTTC. Translation: CASSSRQVYPNYGYTF. The full variable domain, completed using reference TRBV2 and TRBJ1-2, is EPEVTQTPSHQVTQMGQEVILRCVPISNHLYFYWYRQILGQKVEFLVSFYNNEISEKSEIFDDQFSVERPDGSNFTLKIRSTKLEDSAMYFCASSSRQVYPNYGYTFGSGTRLTVV.

This sequence joins TRBV28 and TRBJ2-2; the D is unclear. Germline assignment: CDR1 MDHEN and CDR2 SYDVKM. The CDR3 runs to 14 residues. V lost 6 bases, J lost 5 bases, and 13 bases lay in between. The CDR3 nucleotides read TGTGCCAGCAGGTCCTATGGGGATACCGGGGAGCTGTTTTTT. Its translation is CASRSYGDTGELFF.

This clone has just a few counts. This chain connects TRBV6-1 to TRBJ1-4; 7 positions agree with TRBD1. With V trimmed by 7 bases and J by 8 bases, 7 bases remained unmatched. In germline, CDR1 is MNHNS, CDR2 SASEGT. The CDR3 covers 13 residues. The CDR3 DNA sequence: TGTGCCAGCACCCTGACAGGGAGGGAAAAACTGTTTTTT. This encodes CASTLTGREKLFF.

The chain recombines TRBV5-4 with TRBJ2-1; D remains unclear. Looked up from germline, CDR1 is SGHNT and CDR2 is YYREEE (reference sequence). V dropped 0 bases and J dropped 2 bases, with 9 bases sitting between them. This CDR3 is 15 amino acids long. CDR3 bases: TGTGCCAGCAGCTTGGACAGAAAAGCCTACAATGAGCAGTTCTTC. Protein product: CASSLDRKAYNEQFF.

This chain links TRBV4-1 with TRBJ1-5; 7 nucleotides align to TRBD1. The CDR3 sequence is 15 residues long. Germline V gene data show CDR1 as MGHRA and CDR2 as YSYEKL. J lost 7 bases, V lost 0 bases, and 6 bases had no gene match. The CDR3 coding sequence is TGCGCCAGCAGCCAAGATTGGAGGGGGCACCAGCCCCAGCATTTT. It specifies CASSQDWRGHQPQHF.

This clone was observed a single time. The rearrangement uses TRBV5-1 and TRBJ2-5; 11 bases align to TRBD2. The V gene end was trimmed by 4 bases and the J gene end by 4 bases; junction bases not matched to a gene: 3. CDR1 is SGHRS, CDR2 YFSETQ, per germline. This CDR3 has 14 amino acids. CDR3 sequence: CASSQLAGAETQYF. Written as DNA, the CDR3 is TGCGCCAGCAGCCAACTAGCGGGAGCAGAGACCCAGTACTTC.

This clone came up once. The chain links TRBV28 to TRBJ1-2; D unresolved. This CDR3 is 12 amino acids long. V was cut by 7 bases and J by 2 bases, with 8 bases left in between. Looked up from germline, CDR1 is MDHEN and CDR2 is SYDVKM. CDR3 amino acids: CASMGGNYGYTF. The CDR3 DNA reads TGTGCCAGCATGGGCGGGAACTATGGCTACACCTTC.

The chain combines TRBV30 with TRBJ1-5; weak D call: TRBD1 (5 bases). In germline, CDR1 is GTSNPN, CDR2 SVGIG (reference sequence). CDR3 size: 14 residues. The V end was cut by 0 bases, the J end by 5 bases, with 11 bases between. CDR3 sequence: CAWSVGRGHQPQHF. In nucleotides, the CDR3 is TGTGCCTGGAGTGTTGGAAGGGGTCATCAGCCCCAGCATTTT. Combining the CDR3 with reference TRBV30 and TRBJ1-5 gives the whole variable domain SQTIHQWPATLVQPVGSPLSLECTVEGTSNPNLYWYRQAAGRGLQLLFYSVGIGQISSEVPQNLSASRPQDRQFILSSKKLLLSDSGFYLCAWSVGRGHQPQHFGDGTRLSIL.

This chain joins TRBV7-2 and TRBJ1-5, with D tentatively TRBD1 (6 bases). This CDR3 has 15 amino acids. The ends were cut back, 5 bases at V and 4 bases at J, with 15 bases in the middle. The germline V gene encodes CDR1 SGHTA and CDR2 FQGNSA. The CDR3 spells CASSARGGFNQPQHF. The CDR3 nucleotides read TGTGCCAGCAGCGCCAGGGGAGGTTTTAATCAGCCCCAGCATTTT.

This clone was seen only once. The rearrangement links TRBV20-1 to TRBJ1-6; D ambiguous. The CDR3 has 11 amino acids. Germline V gene lookup returns CDR1 DFQATT and CDR2 SNEGSKA (reference sequence). Between the trimmed V and J ends, which lost 2 bases and 10 bases, there was a span of 6 bases. The CDR3 DNA follows: TGCAGTGCTAGATCGCAGTCACCCCTCCACTTT. Translated: CSARSQSPLHF.

The V gene is TRBV6-1, the J gene TRBJ1-3, with 7 bases aligning to TRBD1. V lost 6 bases to trimming and J lost 3 bases; unmatched junction nucleotides: 5. From germline, CDR1 is MNHNS and CDR2 SASEGT. This CDR3 is 14 amino acids long. The CDR3 protein is CASRPGQLGNTIYF. Here the CDR3 DNA reads TGTGCCAGCAGGCCGGGACAGCTTGGAAACACCATATATTTT.

The rearrangement joins TRBV9 to TRBJ1-3; 8 nucleotides line up with TRBD1. This CDR3 region has 16 residues. The germline V gene has CDR1 SGDLS and CDR2 YYNGEE. With V trimmed by 0 bases and J by 6 bases, 8 bases remained unmatched. CDR3 DNA: TGTGCCAGCAGCGTAGAGGCCCCGGACAGGGAAAACACCATATATTTT. It specifies CASSVEAPDRENTIYF.